The T cell receptor delta chain described here comes from a study of human gamma delta and Vdelta1 T cells listed by TCRdb under 2018. Turning to the overall study: In this study, the researchers looked at Delta One T cells, which are Vd1+ gamma-delta T cells, to see how well they work as cytotoxic effectors against acute myeloid leukemia.

As to this clone: Its antigen has not been determined. No much larger clonotype is one base removed from it; base qualities were not supplied.

The library came from PCR. These reads were obtained on an Illumina MiSeq. With CATT, TCRdb called clones again from the public reads; duplicate DNA rows were later joined. This sample holds thousands of delta-chain clones; around 25% were observed only once. Together, the top ten hold over 55% of the sample. The CDR3 contains 18 residues, cysteine and phenylalanine counted. CDR3 DNA is the only sequence kept; it has 54 bases, read in frame from the first base. The germline V gene provides CDR1 GEAIGNYY and CDR2 EKD. The germline V end is reduced by 1 base and the J end by 8 bases; junction bases left unmatched: 21.

This sequence was found in a human donor in good health. The material sequenced was naive CD27+ Vdelta1 gamma-delta T cells from blood. In this chain, TRDV2 is recombined with TRDJ1, and 7 junctional nucleotides match TRDD3. The nucleotide sequence is TGTGCCTGTGACACAGGAGTCGCCGGGGGATCCTGGGGGGGGAAACTCATCTTT. The resulting protein is CACDTGVAGGSWGGKLIF.